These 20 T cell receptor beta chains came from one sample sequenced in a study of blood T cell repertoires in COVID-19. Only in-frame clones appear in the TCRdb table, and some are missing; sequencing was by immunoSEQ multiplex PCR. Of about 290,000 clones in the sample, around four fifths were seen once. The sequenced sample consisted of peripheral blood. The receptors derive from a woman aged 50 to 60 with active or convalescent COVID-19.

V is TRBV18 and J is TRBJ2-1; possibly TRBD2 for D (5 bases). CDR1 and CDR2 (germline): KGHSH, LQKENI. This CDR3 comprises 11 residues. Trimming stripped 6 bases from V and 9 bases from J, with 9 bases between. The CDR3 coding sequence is TGTGCCAGCTCCTGGGCGGGTGAGCAGTTCTTC. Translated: CASSWAGEQFF.

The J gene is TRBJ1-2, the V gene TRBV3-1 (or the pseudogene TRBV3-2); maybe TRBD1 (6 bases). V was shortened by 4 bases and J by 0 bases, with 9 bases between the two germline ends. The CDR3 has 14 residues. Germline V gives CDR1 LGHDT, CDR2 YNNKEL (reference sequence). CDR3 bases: TGTGCCAGCAGCCGGGACATTGCTAACTATGGCTACACCTTC. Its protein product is CASSRDIANYGYTF.

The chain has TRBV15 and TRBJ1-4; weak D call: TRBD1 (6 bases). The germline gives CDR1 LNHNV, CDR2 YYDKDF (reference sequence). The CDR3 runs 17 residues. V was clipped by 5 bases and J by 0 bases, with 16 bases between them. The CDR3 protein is CATSVNRAGATNEKLFF. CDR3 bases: TGTGCCACCAGCGTAAACAGGGCGGGGGCAACTAATGAAAAACTGTTTTTT.

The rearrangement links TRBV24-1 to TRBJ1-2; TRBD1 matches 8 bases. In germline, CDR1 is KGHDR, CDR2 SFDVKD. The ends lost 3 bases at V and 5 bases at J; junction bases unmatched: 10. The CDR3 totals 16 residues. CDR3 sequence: CATSDPPGGAQYGYTF. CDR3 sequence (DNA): TGTGCCACCAGTGATCCACCAGGGGGCGCTCAATATGGCTACACCTTC.

The CDR3: CASTDSLHYGYTF. The CDR3 bases are TGTGCCAGCACCGACTCCTTACACTATGGCTACACCTTC. V gene TRBV12-3 or TRBV12-4 combines with J gene TRBJ1-2; D is ambiguous. The CDR3 totals 13 residues. V was clipped by 7 bases and J by 3 bases, with 12 bases between them.

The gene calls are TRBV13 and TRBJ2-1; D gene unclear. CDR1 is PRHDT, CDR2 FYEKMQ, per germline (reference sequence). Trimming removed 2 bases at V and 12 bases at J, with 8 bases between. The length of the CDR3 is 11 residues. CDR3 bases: TGTGCCAGCAGCTTACTAGAATTGCAGTTCTTC. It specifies CASSLLELQFF.

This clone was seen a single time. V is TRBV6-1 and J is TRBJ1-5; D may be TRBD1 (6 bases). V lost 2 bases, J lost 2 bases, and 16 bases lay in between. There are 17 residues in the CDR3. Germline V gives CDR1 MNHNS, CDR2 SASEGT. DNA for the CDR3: TGTGCCAGCAGTGAAATGGCGGGGGCCGCTGGCAATCAGCCCCAGCATTTT. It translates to CASSEMAGAAGNQPQHF.

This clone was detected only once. The CDR3 DNA follows: TGTGCCAGTAATGGCCGGACAGATCAGGACGAGCAGTACTTC. Protein: CASNGRTDQDEQYF. V usage is TRBV19 and J usage is TRBJ2-7; D possibly corresponds to TRBD1 (6 bases). Trimming pared 7 bases from V and 5 bases from J, leaving 18 bases between. The germline V gene encodes CDR1 LNHDA and CDR2 SQIVND (reference sequence). This CDR3 contains 14 residues.

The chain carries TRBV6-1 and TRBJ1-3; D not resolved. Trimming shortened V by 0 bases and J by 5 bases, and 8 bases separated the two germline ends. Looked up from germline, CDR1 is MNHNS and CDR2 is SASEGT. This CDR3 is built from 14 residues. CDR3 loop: CASSEARLRNTIYF. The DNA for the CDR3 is TGTGCCAGCAGTGAAGCGCGGCTTAGAAACACCATATATTTT.

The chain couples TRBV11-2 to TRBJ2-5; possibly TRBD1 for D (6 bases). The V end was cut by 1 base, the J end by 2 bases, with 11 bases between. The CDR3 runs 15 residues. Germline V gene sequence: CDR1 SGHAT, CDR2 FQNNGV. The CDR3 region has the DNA TGTGCCAGCAGCTTAGGGACAGACATACAAGAGACCCAGTACTTC. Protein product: CASSLGTDIQETQYF. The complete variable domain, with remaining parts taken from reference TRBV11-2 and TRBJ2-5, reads EAGVAQSPRYKIIEKRQSVAFWCNPISGHATLYWYQQILGQGPKLLIQFQNNGVVDDSQLPKDRFSAERLKGVDSTLKIQPAKLEDSAVYLCASSLGTDIQETQYFGPGTRLLVL.

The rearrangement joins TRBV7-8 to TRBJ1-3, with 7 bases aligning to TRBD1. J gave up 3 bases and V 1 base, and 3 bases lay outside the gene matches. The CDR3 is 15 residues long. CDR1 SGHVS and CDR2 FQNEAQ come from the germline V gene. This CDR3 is CASSLEGAVGNTIYF. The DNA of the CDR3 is TGTGCCAGCAGCTTAGAGGGGGCCGTTGGAAACACCATATATTTT.

CDR3 residues: CASSQVGLLTDTQYF. CDR3 nucleotides: TGTGCCAGCAGCCAGGTGGGACTCCTCACAGATACGCAGTATTTT. The gene calls are TRBV3-1 (or the pseudogene TRBV3-2) and TRBJ2-3; D is possibly TRBD2 (6 bases). The CDR3 sequence is 15 residues long. Trimming cost V 3 bases and J 2 bases, with 12 bases left between them. Germline V CDR1 and CDR2: LGHDT, YNNKEL (reference sequence).

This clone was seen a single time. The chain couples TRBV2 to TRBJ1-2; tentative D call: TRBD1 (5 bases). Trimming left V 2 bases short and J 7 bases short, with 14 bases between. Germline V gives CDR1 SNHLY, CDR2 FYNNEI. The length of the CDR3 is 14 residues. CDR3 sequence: CASSEQGLRSGYTF. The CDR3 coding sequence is TGTGCCAGCAGTGAACAGGGACTCCGGAGTGGCTACACCTTC.

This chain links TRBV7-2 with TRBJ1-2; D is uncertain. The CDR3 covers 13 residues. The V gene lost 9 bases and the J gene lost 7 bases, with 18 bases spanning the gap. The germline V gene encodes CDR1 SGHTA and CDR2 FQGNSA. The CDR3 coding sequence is TGTGCCAGTGCGAGAGGGAACCTTGGTGGCTACACCTTC. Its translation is CASARGNLGGYTF.

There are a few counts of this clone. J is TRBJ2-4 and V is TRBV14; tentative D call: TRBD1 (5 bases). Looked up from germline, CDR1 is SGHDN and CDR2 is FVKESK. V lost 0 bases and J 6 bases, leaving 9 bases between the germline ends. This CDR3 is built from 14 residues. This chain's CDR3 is CASSQDAGLNIQYF. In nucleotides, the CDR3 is TGTGCCAGCAGCCAAGATGCAGGGTTAAACATTCAGTACTTC.

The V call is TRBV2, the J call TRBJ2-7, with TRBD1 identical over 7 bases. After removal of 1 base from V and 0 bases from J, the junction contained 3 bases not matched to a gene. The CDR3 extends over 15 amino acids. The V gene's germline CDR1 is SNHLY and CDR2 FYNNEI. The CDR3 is CASSEERGPSYEQYF. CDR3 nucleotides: TGTGCCAGCAGTGAAGAGAGGGGGCCCTCCTACGAGCAGTACTTC. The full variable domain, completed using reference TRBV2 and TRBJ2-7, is EPEVTQTPSHQVTQMGQEVILRCVPISNHLYFYWYRQILGQKVEFLVSFYNNEISEKSEIFDDQFSVERPDGSNFTLKIRSTKLEDSAMYFCASSEERGPSYEQYFGPGTRLTVT.

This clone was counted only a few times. The CDR3 coding sequence is TGTGCCAGCAGCCCCCGACAGGCAGGAGAAAAACTGTTTTTT. It yields the protein CASSPRQAGEKLFF. This chain uses TRBV4-2 with TRBJ1-4, with D possibly matching TRBD1 (6 bases). V lost 4 bases to trimming and J lost 8 bases, with 14 bases between them. The length of the CDR3 is 14 residues. The V gene's germline CDR1 is LGHNA and CDR2 YNFKEQ.

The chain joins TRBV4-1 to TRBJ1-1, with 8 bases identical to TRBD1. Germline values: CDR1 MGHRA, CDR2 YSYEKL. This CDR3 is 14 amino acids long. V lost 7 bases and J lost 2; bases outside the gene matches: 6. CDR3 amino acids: CASTWTGRNTEAFF. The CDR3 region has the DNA TGCGCCAGCACCTGGACAGGGAGAAACACTGAAGCTTTCTTT.

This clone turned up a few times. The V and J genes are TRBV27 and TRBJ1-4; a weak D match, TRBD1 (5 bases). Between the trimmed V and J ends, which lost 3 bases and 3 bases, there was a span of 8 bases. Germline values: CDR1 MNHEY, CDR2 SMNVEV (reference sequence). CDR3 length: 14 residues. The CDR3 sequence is CASSLEGANEKLFF. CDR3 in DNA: TGTGCCAGCAGTTTGGAAGGGGCTAATGAAAAACTGTTTTTT.

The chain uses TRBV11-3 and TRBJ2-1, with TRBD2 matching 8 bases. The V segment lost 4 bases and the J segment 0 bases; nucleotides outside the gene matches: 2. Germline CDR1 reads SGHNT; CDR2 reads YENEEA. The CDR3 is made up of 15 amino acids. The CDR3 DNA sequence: TGTGCCAGCAGCTCAGCGGGAGCCTCCTACAATGAGCAGTTCTTC. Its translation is CASSSAGASYNEQFF.